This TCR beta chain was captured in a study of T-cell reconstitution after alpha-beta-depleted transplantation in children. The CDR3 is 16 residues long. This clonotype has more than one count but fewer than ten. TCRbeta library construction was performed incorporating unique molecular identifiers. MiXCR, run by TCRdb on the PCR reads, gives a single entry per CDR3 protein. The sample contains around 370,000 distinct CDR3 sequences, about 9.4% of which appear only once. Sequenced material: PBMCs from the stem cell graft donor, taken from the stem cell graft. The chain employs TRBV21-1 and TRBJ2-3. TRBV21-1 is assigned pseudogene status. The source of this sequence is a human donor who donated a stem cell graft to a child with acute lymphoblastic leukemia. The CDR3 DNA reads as TGTGCCAGCAGGAAAGAGGTGGGAATACCCACAGATACGCAGTATTTT. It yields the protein CASRKEVGIPTDTQYF.